This entry lists 8 T cell receptor beta chains sequenced from one sample in a study of T cells in Graves' hyperthyroidism and ophthalmopathy. RNA transcripts provided the source from which TCR beta CDR3 regions were amplified. Primed by the HTBI set, a first-round RT-PCR was run on the TCR CDR3. Each CDR3 protein is one row after TCRdb ran MiXCR on the multiplex PCR reads. The table records 450,000 to 650,000 distinct CDR3 sequences, over 12% of them present only once. Specimen: blood. These receptor sequences come from a woman under 30 with Graves' ophthalmopathy.

This CDR3 is CSARQGLSNQPQHF. The CDR3 coding sequence is TGCAGTGCTAGGCAGGGGCTGAGCAATCAGCCCCAGCATTTT. The chain combines TRBV20-1 with TRBJ1-5; perhaps TRBD1 as D (6 bases). This CDR3 contains 14 residues. Per germline, CDR1 DFQATT and CDR2 SNEGSKA (reference sequence). V lost 3 bases, J lost 1 base, and 10 bases lay in between.

Points on this clonotype: The CDR3 carries no conserved terminal phenylalanine or tryptophan, so it likely arises from a read error. The chain employs TRBV12-3 or TRBV12-4 and TRBJ2-7; perhaps TRBD2 as D (6 bases). The CDR3 is 16 residues long. The V end lost 3 bases, the J end lost 3 bases, and 18 bases lay between the germline ends. The CDR3 region has the DNA TGTGCCAGCAGTTTTTTGGTAAATTTGGGGGGCTACGAGCAGTACCTC. The encoded protein is CASSFLVNLGGYEQYL.

The sample holds a few counts of this clonotype. In DNA form, the CDR3 reads TGTGCCACCAGCAGAGAGGGGTTTTGGGGGGAGGTAAACACTGAAGCTTTCTTT. Translated: CATSREGFWGEVNTEAFF. The chain is built from TRBV15 and TRBJ1-1; D possibly corresponds to TRBD1 (5 bases). CDR1 is LNHNV and CDR2 is YYDKDF in the germline V gene (reference sequence). V dropped 0 bases and J dropped 2 bases, with 19 bases sitting between them. The CDR3 runs 18 residues.

This clonotype was detected ten times or more. The V and J genes are TRBV4-1 and TRBJ2-3; 12 positions agree with TRBD2. V trimming: 8 bases; J trimming: 6 bases; junction bases outside the gene matches: 9. The CDR3 spans 15 residues. Germline V gene data show CDR1 as MGHRA and CDR2 as YSYEKL. The CDR3 DNA follows: TGCGCCAGCCGGCGACTAGCGGGAGTTCGGGATACGCAGTATTTT. Residues: CASRRLAGVRDTQYF.

This clonotype was recorded at least ten times. This chain links TRBV19 with TRBJ2-7, with D maybe TRBD1 (6 bases). The V gene's germline CDR1 is LNHDA and CDR2 SQIVND (reference sequence). The CDR3 has 14 residues. Trimming shortened V by 7 bases and J by 0 bases, and 13 bases separated the two germline ends. Written as DNA, the CDR3 is TGTGCCAGTAACAGCCGGACAGACTCCTACGAGCAGTACTTC. Translating it yields CASNSRTDSYEQYF.

This clonotype has a count of ten or more. The chain is built from TRBV6-1 and TRBJ1-1, with a weak D call TRBD1 (5 bases). CDR3 length: 17 residues. Per the germline V gene, CDR1 is MNHNS and CDR2 is SASEGT. Trimming took off 4 bases at V and 1 base at J, with 19 bases between the two ends. CDR3 coding DNA: TGTGCCAGCAGTGCCCTATTCTTTAAAGGGGCGAACACTGAAGCTTTCTTT. Protein product: CASSALFFKGANTEAFF.

This clonotype has just a few counts. CDR3 coding DNA: TGTGCCACCATGGGTCAACCTACCGACTACAATGAGCAGTTCTTC. Translating gives CATMGQPTDYNEQFF. The V gene is TRBV28, the J gene TRBJ2-1; D gene ambiguous. CDR1 is MDHEN, CDR2 SYDVKM, per germline. Trimming stripped 10 bases from V and 3 bases from J, with 19 bases between. The CDR3 extends over 15 amino acids.

This clonotype was picked up a small number of times. The chain couples TRBV18 to TRBJ2-5; D is unclear. CDR1 and CDR2 from the germline V gene are KGHSH and LQKENI. The CDR3 covers 15 residues. V was pared by 6 bases and J by 4 bases, with 18 bases between. Here the CDR3 DNA reads TGTGCCAGCTCCCACGGTACCGCCATGGGAGAGACCCAGTACTTC. Protein sequence: CASSHGTAMGETQYF.